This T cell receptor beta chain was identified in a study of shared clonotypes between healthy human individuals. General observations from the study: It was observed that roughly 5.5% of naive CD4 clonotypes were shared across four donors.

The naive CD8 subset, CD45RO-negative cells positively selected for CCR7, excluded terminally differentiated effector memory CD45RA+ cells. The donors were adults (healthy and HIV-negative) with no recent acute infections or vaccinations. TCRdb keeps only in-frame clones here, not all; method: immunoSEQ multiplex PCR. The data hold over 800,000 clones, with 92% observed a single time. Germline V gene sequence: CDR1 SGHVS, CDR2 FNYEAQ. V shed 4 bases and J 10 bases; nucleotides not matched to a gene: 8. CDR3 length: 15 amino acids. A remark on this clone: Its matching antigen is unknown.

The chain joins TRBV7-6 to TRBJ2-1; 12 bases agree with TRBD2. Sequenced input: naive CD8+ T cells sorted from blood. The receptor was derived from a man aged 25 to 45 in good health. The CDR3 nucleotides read TGTGCCAGCAGCTCTGCCGGGACTAGCGGGCCGGAGCAGTTCTTC. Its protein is CASSSAGTSGPEQFF.